This T cell receptor beta chain was captured by sequencing in a study of shared clonotypes between healthy human individuals. In the study overall: With ages of 18 to 49, the donors were two women and three men.

Regarding this clone: The antigen remains unidentified.

The V gene end was trimmed by 0 bases and the J gene end by 9 bases; junction bases not matched to a gene: 13. Germline assignment: CDR1 MGHRA and CDR2 YSYEKL. The CDR3 runs 16 residues. Naive CD4+ cells were CD45RA-selected; the remaining cells were memory. The assay was carried out at the deep level. The method was immunoSEQ multiplex PCR; TCRdb's version includes in-frame clones alone and lacks a portion of them. Of fewer than 1.4 million clones in the sample, approximately 78% are singletons; the top ten hold under 0.8%. Points from the study as a whole: Larger estimated richness was generally seen in naive subsets than in memory subsets.

The chain recombines TRBV4-1 with TRBJ1-2, with 7 bases aligning to TRBD1. Sequencing was performed on memory CD4+ T cells from PBMCs. As for subset: CD45RA-negative fraction. The sequence came from a man in his late teens or twenties in good health. Some clones in this sample may be carry-over from other donors' samples. Written as DNA, the CDR3 is TGCGCCAGCAGCCAAGAGCCTTCCTCACAGGGGAAGCGCTACACCTTC. This gives the protein CASSQEPSSQGKRYTF.